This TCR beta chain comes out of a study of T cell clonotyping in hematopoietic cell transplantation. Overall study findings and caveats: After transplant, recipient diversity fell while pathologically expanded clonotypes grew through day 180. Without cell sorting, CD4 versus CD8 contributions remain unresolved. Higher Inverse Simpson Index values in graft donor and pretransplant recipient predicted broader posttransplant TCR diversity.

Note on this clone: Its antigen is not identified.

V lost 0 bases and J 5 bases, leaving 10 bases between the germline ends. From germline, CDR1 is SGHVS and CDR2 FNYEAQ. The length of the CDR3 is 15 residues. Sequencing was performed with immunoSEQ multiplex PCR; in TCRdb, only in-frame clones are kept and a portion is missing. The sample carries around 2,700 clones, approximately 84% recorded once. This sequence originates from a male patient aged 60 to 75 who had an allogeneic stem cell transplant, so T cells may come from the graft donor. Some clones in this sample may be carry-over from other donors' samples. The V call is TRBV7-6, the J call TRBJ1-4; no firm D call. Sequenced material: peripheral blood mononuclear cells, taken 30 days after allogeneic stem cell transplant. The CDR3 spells CASSLAGSSNEKLFF. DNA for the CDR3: TGTGCCAGCAGCTTAGCGGGGAGTTCGAATGAAAAACTGTTTTTT.